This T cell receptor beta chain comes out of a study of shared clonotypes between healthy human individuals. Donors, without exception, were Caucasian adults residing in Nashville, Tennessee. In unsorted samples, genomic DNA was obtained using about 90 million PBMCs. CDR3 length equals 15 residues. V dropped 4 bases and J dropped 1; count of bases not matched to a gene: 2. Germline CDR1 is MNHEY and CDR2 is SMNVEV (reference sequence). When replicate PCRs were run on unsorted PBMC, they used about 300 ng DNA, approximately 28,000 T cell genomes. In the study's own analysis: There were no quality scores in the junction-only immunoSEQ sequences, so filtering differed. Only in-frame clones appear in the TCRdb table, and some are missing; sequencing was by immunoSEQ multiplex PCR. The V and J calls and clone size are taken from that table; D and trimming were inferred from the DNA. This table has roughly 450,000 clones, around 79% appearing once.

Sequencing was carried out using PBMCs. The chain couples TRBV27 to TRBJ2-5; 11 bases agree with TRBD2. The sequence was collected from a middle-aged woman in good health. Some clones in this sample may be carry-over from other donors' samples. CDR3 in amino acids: CASSSTSGGQETQYF. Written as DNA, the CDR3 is TGTGCCAGCAGTTCCACTAGCGGGGGCCAAGAGACCCAGTACTTC.